Each of the 32 T cell receptor beta chains below was sequenced from the same sample in a study of regulatory T cells in long-lasting Graves disease. As to time point: newly diagnosed GD, antithyroid drugs for less than 3 months. PBMCs were the source of the RNA used for TCR sequencing. In building TCR beta libraries, iRepertoire HTBI primers were used together with Arm-PCR of CDR3 regions. TCRdb called the multiplex PCR reads again in MiXCR, with one record for every CDR3 protein. The sample yields under 500,000 distinct CDR3 sequences, about 15% seen once. In addition, the sample was reused for a study of T cells in Graves' hyperthyroidism and ophthalmopathy.

The sequenced sample was peripheral blood mononuclear cells (PBMCs), obtained at new diagnosis, from a patient treated with antithyroid drugs. The receptors here all came from a woman in her twenties or thirties with Graves disease.

This clonotype was observed a single time. Just one base apart from a much larger clone, this may be a read error. The chain employs TRBV20-1 and TRBJ2-7; D is uncertain. In germline, CDR1 is DFQATT, CDR2 SNEGSKA (reference sequence). The CDR3 has 14 amino acids. Deletions cut 4 bases from V and 2 bases from J, with 15 bases between. This chain's CDR3 is CSAKYSRFPYEQYF. The CDR3 coding sequence is TGCAGTGCTAAATATAGCAGGTTCCCCTACGAGCAGTACTTC.

Many counts were recorded for this clonotype. The J gene is TRBJ1-1, the V gene TRBV18; 9 bases are shared with TRBD1. J gave up 8 bases and V 2 bases, and 6 bases lay outside the gene matches. CDR1 and CDR2 from the germline V gene are KGHSH and LQKENI. The CDR3 consists of 14 residues. CDR3 DNA sequence: TGTGCCAGCTCACCAGAAGGACAGGGGAAAGAAGCTTTCTTT. Protein: CASSPEGQGKEAFF.

This clonotype was detected only a few times. This rearrangement joins TRBV5-1 to TRBJ2-6; no reliable D call. Looked up from germline, CDR1 is SGHRS and CDR2 is YFSETQ. V dropped 3 bases and J dropped 0 bases, with 4 bases sitting between them. The CDR3 extends over 14 amino acids. CDR3 nucleotides: TGCGCCAGCAGCTCCAACTCTGGGGCCAACGTCCTGACTTTC. Protein sequence: CASSSNSGANVLTF.

This clonotype was seen more than once but under ten times. The V call is TRBV19, the J call TRBJ1-2, with D unclear. Trimming took off 6 bases at V and 5 bases at J, with 13 bases between the two ends. The CDR3 has 13 amino acids. Germline V gives CDR1 LNHDA, CDR2 SQIVND (reference sequence). Here the CDR3 reads CASSFGPPYGYTF. As DNA, the CDR3 is TGTGCCAGTAGCTTCGGACCTCCGTATGGCTACACCTTC.

This clonotype was seen repeatedly, ten times or more. The chain recombines TRBV7-9 with TRBJ1-1, with a weak D call TRBD1 (6 bases). V dropped 5 bases and J dropped 1 base, with 11 bases sitting between them. The CDR3 has 14 amino acids. The V gene's germline CDR1 is SEHNR and CDR2 FQNEAQ (reference sequence). The CDR3 protein is CASSTGHANTEAFF. As DNA, the CDR3 is TGTGCCAGCAGCACGGGACACGCGAACACTGAAGCTTTCTTT.

This clonotype was seen a few times. The chain uses TRBV20-1 and TRBJ1-4, with D maybe TRBD1 (5 bases). CDR1 is DFQATT and CDR2 is SNEGSKA in the germline V gene (reference sequence). This CDR3 spans 13 amino acids. The CDR3: CSVIGGVNEKLFF. CDR3 sequence (DNA): TGCAGCGTGATTGGAGGGGTGAATGAAAAACTGTTTTTT.

With respect to this clonotype: A read error may explain this, as a much larger clone is one base away. V and J are TRBV15 and TRBJ2-7; 7 nucleotides line up with TRBD2. The germline CDR1 and CDR2 sequences are LNHNV and YYDKDF (reference sequence). With V trimmed by 9 bases and J by 2 bases, 16 bases remained unmatched. The CDR3 has 16 residues. As DNA, the CDR3 is TGTGCCACGGGAGGGAGAAAGACGACCCTTCCCTACGAGCAGTACTTC. Translated: CATGGRKTTLPYEQYF.

The chain joins TRBV9 to TRBJ1-4, with TRBD1 as a possible D gene (5 bases). The CDR3 has 14 residues. Germline V lookup: CDR1 SGDLS, CDR2 YYNGEE. Deletions cut 2 bases from V and 7 bases from J, with 12 bases between. CDR3 nucleotides: TGTGCCAGCAGCGTTGACGAGGGGAGTGAAAAACTGTTTTTT. This gives the protein CASSVDEGSEKLFF.

This clonotype showed up just a few times. This chain joins TRBV3-1 and TRBJ2-3, with 10 nucleotides matching TRBD2. The trim removed 4 bases at V and 5 bases at J, leaving 3 bases unmatched. There are 14 residues in the CDR3. Germline lookup yields CDR1 LGHDT and CDR2 YNNKEL (reference sequence). This CDR3 reads CASSPLAGEDTQYF. The CDR3 region has the DNA TGTGCCAGCAGCCCTCTAGCGGGAGAAGATACGCAGTATTTT.

The chain links TRBV5-4 to TRBJ2-7, with TRBD2 matching 11 bases. Per germline, CDR1 SGHNT and CDR2 YYREEE (reference sequence). This CDR3 has 14 amino acids. V trimming: 4 bases; J trimming: 7 bases; junction bases outside the gene matches: 7. The CDR3 loop reads CASSPTSGTGEQYF. The CDR3 bases are TGTGCCAGCAGCCCGACTAGCGGGACCGGGGAGCAGTACTTC.

The sample holds many counts of this clonotype. The chain is built from TRBV2 and TRBJ1-5; D gene ambiguous. The V and J ends lost 6 bases and 4 bases respectively, with 19 bases between them. This CDR3 spans 16 amino acids. The germline V gene encodes CDR1 SNHLY and CDR2 FYNNEI. CDR3 in amino acids: CASSAHGVGRNQPQHF. The CDR3 bases are TGTGCCAGCAGCGCCCACGGTGTAGGGCGAAATCAGCCCCAGCATTTT. Full variable domain (remainder filled in from reference TRBV2 and TRBJ1-5): EPEVTQTPSHQVTQMGQEVILRCVPISNHLYFYWYRQILGQKVEFLVSFYNNEISEKSEIFDDQFSVERPDGSNFTLKIRSTKLEDSAMYFCASSAHGVGRNQPQHFGDGTRLSIL.

V and J are TRBV9 and TRBJ1-1; D is perhaps TRBD1 (6 bases). Germline-derived CDR1 and CDR2 are SGDLS and YYNGEE. Trimming shortened V by 4 bases and J by 3 bases, and 13 bases separated the two germline ends. The CDR3 is 14 residues long. The CDR3 region is CASSIRDTYTEAFF. The CDR3 DNA is TGTGCCAGCAGCATCCGGGACACTTACACTGAAGCTTTCTTT.

In this sample, this clonotype turned up many times. V is TRBV7-6 and J is TRBJ2-1; 8 nucleotides match TRBD2. Trimming took 5 bases from V and 3 from J; bases not matched to a gene: 9. The CDR3 is made up of 16 amino acids. Per the germline V gene, CDR1 is SGHVS and CDR2 is FNYEAQ. As DNA, the CDR3 is TGTGCCAGCAGCCGCCAACTAGCGGAGGACTACAATGAGCAGTTCTTC. Translation gives CASSRQLAEDYNEQFF.

The table lists this clonotype with many counts. This chain links TRBV12-3 or TRBV12-4 with TRBJ2-3; D is perhaps TRBD2 (5 bases). CDR3 length equals 15 residues. V lost 6 bases and J lost 0, with 13 bases in between. CDR3 residues: CASRDSGVSTDTQYF. The CDR3 coding sequence is TGTGCCAGCAGGGACTCAGGAGTCAGCACAGATACGCAGTATTTT.

At least ten counts were recorded for this clonotype. The J gene is TRBJ2-5, the V gene TRBV3-1; D remains unclear. V lost 0 bases and J lost 5, with 7 bases in between. The germline gives CDR1 LGHDT, CDR2 YNNKEL (reference sequence). The CDR3 length is 13 residues. The CDR3: CASSQDPAETQYF. As DNA, the CDR3 is TGTGCCAGCAGCCAAGATCCGGCGGAGACCCAGTACTTC.

This clonotype was observed many times. V and J are TRBV28 and TRBJ2-7; the D gene is possibly TRBD1 (6 bases). Germline lookup yields CDR1 MDHEN and CDR2 SYDVKM. V was shortened by 7 bases and J by 2 bases, with 15 bases between the two germline ends. The CDR3 has 14 amino acids. DNA of the CDR3: TGTGCCAGCACAGGGGTCCTCTTCCCCTACGAGCAGTACTTC. As protein: CASTGVLFPYEQYF.

To note about this clonotype: This sequence may be a read error, since a much larger clone differs from it by one base. The chain is built from TRBV29-1 and TRBJ2-7; 7 nucleotides align to TRBD1. This CDR3 contains 13 residues. The germline CDR1 and CDR2 sequences are SQVTM and ANQGSEA. CDR3 residues: CSVNARGGYEQCF. The CDR3 DNA reads TGCAGCGTGAACGCGAGAGGGGGCTACGAGCAGTGCTTC.

This clonotype appeared many times. The genes are TRBV6-2 or TRBV6-3 and TRBJ2-7; TRBD1 is a possible D gene (5 bases). Trimming removed 0 bases from V and 2 bases from J, with 11 bases in between. The germline CDR1 and CDR2 sequences are MNHEY and SVGEGT. There are 15 residues in the CDR3. The CDR3 loop is CASSYSGDSPYEQYF. CDR3 nucleotides: TGTGCCAGCAGTTACTCGGGTGACAGCCCCTACGAGCAGTACTTC.

This clonotype turned up a few times. The rearrangement links TRBV4-1 to TRBJ2-7, with D perhaps TRBD1 or TRBD2 (5 bases each). Trimming pared 1 base from V and 3 bases from J, leaving 13 bases between. CDR1 and CDR2 from the germline V gene are MGHRA and YSYEKL. The CDR3 is made up of 15 amino acids. DNA for the CDR3: TGCGCCAGCAGCCAAGTTCAGGGAGAGGGCTACGAGCAGTACTTC. It specifies CASSQVQGEGYEQYF.

A few counts support this clonotype. The CDR3 loop is CASSLGGVFNEKLFF. CDR3 sequence (DNA): TGCGCCAGCAGCTTGGGTGGAGTTTTTAATGAAAAACTGTTTTTT. The V and J genes are TRBV5-1 and TRBJ1-4; D gene uncertain. This CDR3 region has 15 residues. Germline V CDR1 and CDR2: SGHRS, YFSETQ. The germline V and J ends were trimmed by 0 bases and 4 bases, with 10 bases remaining between them.

The chain employs TRBV7-2 and TRBJ2-7; maybe TRBD2 (6 bases). Deletions cut 4 bases from V and 2 bases from J, with 15 bases between. The CDR3 totals 15 residues. The germline V gene encodes CDR1 SGHTA and CDR2 FQGNSA. The CDR3 is CASSSGTGDAYEQYF. The CDR3, as DNA: TGTGCCAGCAGCTCCGGGACTGGGGACGCCTACGAGCAGTACTTC.

Ten or more counts support this clonotype. V and J are TRBV5-1 and TRBJ2-1; perhaps D is TRBD1 or TRBD2 (5 bases each). The CDR3 sequence is 14 residues long. V lost 4 bases and J 5 bases, leaving 13 bases between the germline ends. Germline values: CDR1 SGHRS, CDR2 YFSETQ. CDR3 region: CASSEAGTHNEQFF. DNA of the CDR3: TGCGCCAGCAGCGAAGCCGGGACGCACAATGAGCAGTTCTTC.

The chain couples TRBV6-2 or TRBV6-3 to TRBJ2-3, with unresolved D. The CDR3 is made up of 13 amino acids. V was trimmed by 5 bases and J by 1 base, leaving 7 bases between them. CDR1 and CDR2 from the germline V gene are MNHEY and SVGEGT. The CDR3, as DNA: TGTGCCAGCAGTAACACCCGCACAGATACGCAGTATTTT. This translates into CASSNTRTDTQYF.

This clonotype was picked up one time. With a far larger clone one base away, a read error is the likely cause. The V and J genes are TRBV7-2 and TRBJ1-5, with 9 bases fitting TRBD1. CDR1 and CDR2 from the germline V gene are SGHTA and FQGNSA. V lost 6 bases and J lost 5; bases outside the gene matches: 8. The CDR3 covers 15 residues. CDR3 sequence: CASSRTTGGDQPQHF. The CDR3 DNA follows: TGTGCCAGCAGTCGAACGACAGGGGGGGATCAGCCCCAGCATTTT.

This clonotype was seen repeatedly, ten times or more. The chain is built from TRBV20-1 and TRBJ2-1, with TRBD1 identical over 11 bases. CDR3 size: 16 residues. V lost 1 base and J lost 10; bases outside the gene matches: 12. Germline V lookup: CDR1 DFQATT, CDR2 SNEGSKA (reference sequence). The CDR3 region is CSARGVGGQGDQEQFF. The DNA for the CDR3 is TGCAGTGCTAGAGGGGTCGGGGGACAGGGGGATCAGGAGCAGTTCTTC.

In this sample, this clonotype turned up many times. V is TRBV28 and J is TRBJ1-1; no clear D. Trimming left V 5 bases short and J 0 bases short, with 1 base between. The CDR3 is made up of 11 amino acids. The germline gives CDR1 MDHEN, CDR2 SYDVKM. CDR3 region: CASSVNTEAFF. In nucleotides, the CDR3 is TGTGCCAGCAGTGTGAACACTGAAGCTTTCTTT.

This clonotype has more than one count but fewer than ten. The CDR3 protein is CASSESELFGANVLTF. CDR3 sequence (DNA): TGCGCCAGCAGTGAGTCGGAACTTTTCGGGGCCAACGTCCTGACTTTC. V is TRBV10-2 and J is TRBJ2-6; no definite D call. The germline CDR1 and CDR2 sequences are WSHSY and SAAADI. The CDR3 is made up of 16 amino acids. V lost 0 bases to trimming and J lost 4 bases, with 10 bases between them.

This rearrangement joins TRBV2 to TRBJ2-2; 7 bases align to TRBD2. This CDR3 has 16 residues. V lost 6 bases and J lost 4; bases outside the gene matches: 11. Germline values: CDR1 SNHLY, CDR2 FYNNEI. CDR3 DNA sequence: TGTGCCAGCAGCTTGGGTGCTAGCGGAGCCACCGGGGAGCTGTTTTTT. Its protein is CASSLGASGATGELFF.

In its sample, this clonotype was seen many times. J is TRBJ2-3 and V is TRBV20-1; no clear D gene. V was trimmed by 2 bases and J by 0 bases, leaving 12 bases between them. Per germline, CDR1 DFQATT and CDR2 SNEGSKA (reference sequence). The length of the CDR3 is 15 residues. The CDR3 DNA follows: TGCAGTGCTAGACCGGGCCCTCGGAGCACAGATACGCAGTATTTT. Translating it yields CSARPGPRSTDTQYF.

This rearrangement joins TRBV14 to TRBJ2-7; D may be TRBD1 (5 bases). CDR3 length equals 14 residues. Between the trimmed V and J ends, which lost 4 bases and 3 bases, there was a span of 13 bases. CDR1 is SGHDN and CDR2 is FVKESK in the germline V gene. In DNA form, the CDR3 reads TGTGCCAGCAGCCCCTACACAGGCGGCTACGAGCAGTACTTC. Protein: CASSPYTGGYEQYF.

This clonotype was counted at least ten times. V and J are TRBV6-5 and TRBJ1-1; D unresolved. Germline V lookup: CDR1 MNHEY, CDR2 SVGAGI. Trimming shortened V by 4 bases and J by 8 bases, and 14 bases separated the two germline ends. The CDR3 totals 13 residues. The CDR3 reads CASSFRTGLEAFF. The CDR3 DNA is TGTGCCAGCAGTTTTCGGACCGGCTTAGAAGCTTTCTTT.

This clonotype was found many times. The chain has TRBV2 and TRBJ2-2; no firm D call. This CDR3 comprises 15 residues. The V gene lost 6 bases and the J gene lost 0 bases, with 11 bases spanning the gap. Germline values: CDR1 SNHLY, CDR2 FYNNEI. CDR3 DNA sequence: TGTGCCAGCAGGGTGGCAGATACGAACACCGGGGAGCTGTTTTTT. This codes for CASRVADTNTGELFF.